A single sample gave rise to the 21 T cell receptor beta chains below, sequenced in a study of human CD4 T cells and Enterobacteriaceae. Generated by immunoSEQ multiplex PCR, the TCRdb table keeps only in-frame clones and is missing some. In the table there are some 30,000 clones, roughly four fifths of which are singletons. All CD4+ cells other than CD45RA+CCR7+CD95- naive cells were sorted as memory, over 95% pure. Material: memory CD4+ T cells from blood. These receptor sequences come from a human donor in good health.

The table lists this clone with a few counts. The chain carries TRBV29-1 and TRBJ2-1; tentative D call: TRBD1 (5 bases). The CDR3 loop spans 18 amino acids. Trimming cost V 4 bases and J 4 bases, with 26 bases left between them. CDR1 is SQVTM and CDR2 is ANQGSEA in the germline V gene. DNA of the CDR3: TGCAGCGTTGGCCTACTTCAGGGTTCCCTCCAACATTACAATGAGCAGTTCTTC. Its protein product is CSVGLLQGSLQHYNEQFF.

The CDR3 region is CASKGGSHYEQYF. CDR3 nucleotide sequence: TGTGCCAGCAAGGGCGGGAGTCACTACGAGCAGTACTTC. This sequence joins TRBV27 and TRBJ2-7; 7 bases align to TRBD2. Germline assignment: CDR1 MNHEY and CDR2 SMNVEV (reference sequence). J gave up 3 bases and V 7 bases, and 6 bases lay outside the gene matches. The CDR3 is 13 amino acids.

This chain connects TRBV5-4 to TRBJ2-6; 9 bases align to TRBD1. The germline CDR1 and CDR2 sequences are SGHNT and YYREEE (reference sequence). The CDR3 is 17 residues long. After removal of 4 bases from V and 0 bases from J, the junction contained 5 bases not matched to a gene. CDR3 residues: CASSLTGGYSGANVLTF. CDR3 coding DNA: TGTGCCAGCAGCCTGACAGGGGGGTACTCTGGGGCCAACGTCCTGACTTTC.

V gene TRBV5-4 combines with J gene TRBJ2-5, with 8 bases lining up with TRBD2. This CDR3 is 13 amino acids long. Germline CDR1 and CDR2: SGHNT and YYREEE (reference sequence). Trimming took 5 bases from V and 4 from J; bases not matched to a gene: 4. The CDR3 spells CASRTAGGETQYF. The CDR3 bases are TGTGCCAGCAGGACGGCGGGGGGAGAGACCCAGTACTTC.

J is TRBJ2-1 and V is TRBV11-1; 9 bases are a match to TRBD2. The CDR3 is 17 amino acids. After removal of 6 bases from V and 2 bases from J, the junction contained 11 bases not matched to a gene. Germline-derived CDR1 and CDR2 are SGHAT and FQDESV (reference sequence). The CDR3: CASRKDVAGVPYNEQFF. The CDR3 DNA sequence: TGTGCCAGCAGAAAAGACGTAGCGGGAGTCCCCTACAATGAGCAGTTCTTC.

This clone was counted a few times. The rearrangement uses TRBV19 and TRBJ2-2, with a weak D call TRBD2 (6 bases). The CDR3 runs to 17 residues. The V end lost 1 base, the J end lost 0 bases, and 12 bases lay between the germline ends. Germline values: CDR1 LNHDA, CDR2 SQIVND (reference sequence). Here the CDR3 reads CASSIVGGGSNTGELFF. The CDR3 bases are TGTGCCAGTAGTATAGTTGGTGGAGGGTCGAACACCGGGGAGCTGTTTTTT.

The chain has TRBV28 and TRBJ2-2; D may be TRBD1 (5 bases). V was trimmed by 6 bases and J by 1 base, leaving 21 bases between them. The length of the CDR3 is 18 residues. CDR1 and CDR2 (germline): MDHEN, SYDVKM. CDR3 protein: CASRPLVGADVNTGELFF. Written as DNA, the CDR3 is TGTGCCAGCAGACCTCTCGTAGGGGCGGACGTGAACACCGGGGAGCTGTTTTTT. Combining the CDR3 with reference TRBV28 and TRBJ2-2 gives the whole variable domain DVKVTQSSRYLVKRTGEKVFLECVQDMDHENMFWYRQDPGLGLRLIYFSYDVKMKEKGDIPEGYSVSREKKERFSLILESASTNQTSMYLCASRPLVGADVNTGELFFGEGSRLTVL.

V is TRBV16 and J is TRBJ1-1, with D possibly being TRBD1 (6 bases). Per the germline V gene, CDR1 is KGHSY and CDR2 is FQNENV. V lost 4 bases to trimming and J lost 4 bases, with 13 bases between them. The CDR3 covers 14 residues. The CDR3 nucleotides read TGTGCCAGCAGCCCCACCGGGGGGGCCACTGAAGCTTTCTTT. Protein: CASSPTGGATEAFF.

The chain combines TRBV19 with TRBJ2-5, with TRBD1 matching over 8 bases. Per the germline V gene, CDR1 is LNHDA and CDR2 is SQIVND (reference sequence). This CDR3 is built from 15 residues. The trim removed 1 base at V and 3 bases at J, leaving 4 bases unmatched. The CDR3 DNA sequence: TGTGCCAGTAGTATAGGCCCGACAGGGGAAGAGACCCAGTACTTC. Its protein product is CASSIGPTGEETQYF.

This chain links TRBV6-1 with TRBJ2-7; tentatively, D is TRBD1 or TRBD2 (5 bases each). Germline V gene lookup returns CDR1 MNHNS and CDR2 SASEGT. Trimming stripped 0 bases from V and 4 bases from J, with 19 bases between. The CDR3 extends over 17 amino acids. The DNA for the CDR3 is TGTGCCAGCAGTGAAGCTGGCCCGGGACGGATCCCATACGAGCAGTACTTC. Translating gives CASSEAGPGRIPYEQYF.

The CDR3 protein is CASSYTTGDTQYF. In DNA, the CDR3 is TGTGCCAGCAGCTATACTACAGGAGATACGCAGTATTTT. This chain joins TRBV13 and TRBJ2-3, with a weak D call TRBD1 (5 bases). Between the trimmed V and J ends, which lost 4 bases and 5 bases, there was a span of 10 bases. The CDR3 totals 13 residues. Germline lookup yields CDR1 PRHDT and CDR2 FYEKMQ (reference sequence).

In this sample, this clone turned up once. J is TRBJ2-7 and V is TRBV27; the D is unclear. V was trimmed by 1 base and J by 0 bases, leaving 19 bases between them. CDR1 is MNHEY and CDR2 is SMNVEV in the germline V gene (reference sequence). The CDR3 spans 18 residues. The CDR3 spells CASSLYGLVLGSSYEQYF. CDR3 DNA sequence: TGTGCCAGCAGTTTATATGGGCTAGTTTTGGGTAGCTCCTACGAGCAGTACTTC.

The rearrangement links TRBV15 to TRBJ1-4, with TRBD1 matching over 8 bases. CDR3 size: 18 residues. Trimming removed 0 bases from V and 1 base from J; junction bases left unmatched: 7. Germline V CDR1 and CDR2: LNHNV, YYDKDF (reference sequence). The CDR3 nucleotides are TGTGCCACCAGCAGAGATTCAGGGGGCGCAAGAACTAATGAAAAACTGTTTTTT. This translates into CATSRDSGGARTNEKLFF.

J is TRBJ2-5 and V is TRBV11-2; D is perhaps TRBD2 (5 bases). The germline V and J ends were trimmed by 5 bases and 1 base, with 20 bases remaining between them. This CDR3 has 17 residues. Germline V lookup: CDR1 SGHAT, CDR2 FQNNGV. In DNA, the CDR3 is TGTGCCAGCAGCCCCATGATTGCGGGCAGCCGCCAAGAGACCCAGTACTTC. Residues: CASSPMIAGSRQETQYF.

This chain connects TRBV6-6 to TRBJ2-7; 10 bases match TRBD1. Germline loops: CDR1 MNHNY, CDR2 SVGAGI (reference sequence). The ends lost 5 bases at V and 9 bases at J; junction bases unmatched: 13. The CDR3 runs to 15 residues. CDR3 loop: CASSPPGQGFIGQYF. CDR3 coding DNA: TGTGCCAGCAGTCCCCCGGGACAGGGGTTTATCGGGCAGTACTTC.

This clone came up once. The V call is TRBV19, the J call TRBJ1-5; 9 bases are shared with TRBD1. From germline, CDR1 is LNHDA and CDR2 SQIVND (reference sequence). Trimming took 9 bases from V and 5 from J; bases not matched to a gene: 8. CDR3 length: 14 amino acids. The CDR3 loop is CASNPGQGDQPQHF. Written as DNA, the CDR3 is TGTGCCAGCAACCCGGGACAGGGAGATCAGCCCCAGCATTTT.

V is TRBV13 and J is TRBJ2-3; no definite D call. Trimming shortened V by 3 bases and J by 0 bases, and 10 bases separated the two germline ends. There are 15 residues in the CDR3. Per germline, CDR1 PRHDT and CDR2 FYEKMQ (reference sequence). CDR3 in amino acids: CASSLGGRSTDTQYF. The CDR3 DNA reads as TGTGCCAGCAGCTTGGGCGGACGGAGCACAGATACGCAGTATTTT.

The chain carries TRBV6-7 and TRBJ2-5, with 7 bases fitting TRBD2. TRBV6-7 is designated an ORF whose function remains uncertain. CDR3 length: 17 amino acids. V shed 1 base, J shed 4 bases, and the junction held 12 bases outside the gene matches. The chain's CDR3 is CASSYWITRGSRETQYF. In DNA form, the CDR3 reads TGTGCCAGCAGTTACTGGATAACTCGCGGGAGTAGAGAGACCCAGTACTTC.

The chain joins TRBV7-9 to TRBJ2-7; TRBD2 matches 10 bases. The V gene's germline CDR1 is SEHNR and CDR2 FQNEAQ (reference sequence). This CDR3 comprises 14 residues. Unmatched junction bases numbered 9, after V lost 6 bases and J lost 7 bases. In nucleotides, the CDR3 is TGTGCCAGCAGGGCGGCTAGCGGGAGCTCTGAGCAGTACTTC. Its translation is CASRAASGSSEQYF.

The rearrangement joins TRBV7-3 to TRBJ2-1, with 15 bases fitting TRBD2. CDR3 size: 17 residues. The trim removed 4 bases at V and 5 bases at J, leaving 6 bases unmatched. CDR1 is SGHTA and CDR2 is FQGTGA in the germline V gene. The CDR3 region has the DNA TGTGCCAGCAGCTCCGGGACTAGCGGGAGGATCGACAATGAGCAGTTCTTC. Amino acid sequence: CASSSGTSGRIDNEQFF.

This chain uses TRBV19 with TRBJ1-5, with D tentatively TRBD1 (6 bases). CDR1 LNHDA and CDR2 SQIVND come from the germline V gene (reference sequence). This CDR3 spans 17 amino acids. Trimming left V 4 bases short and J 0 bases short, with 16 bases between. The DNA for the CDR3 is TGTGCCAGTAGTACAAGGACCCAGGGGATTAGCAATCAGCCCCAGCATTTT. Translation: CASSTRTQGISNQPQHF.